This T cell receptor (beta chain) was recovered during a study of shared clonotypes between healthy human individuals. Points from the study as a whole: Collection of samples was limited to blood; tissue repertoires likely differ.

Replicate PCRs run on unsorted PBMC used approximately 0.3 ug DNA, which was around 30,000 T cell genomes. Repertoires were generated with immunoSEQ multiplex PCR, while TCRdb's copy carries only in-frame clones and drops some. The repertoire includes roughly 500,000 clones, about 85% of them detected once, and about 13% sits in the top ten. Between the trimmed V and J ends, which lost 2 bases and 10 bases, there was a span of 18 bases. The CDR3 loop spans 15 amino acids. A remark on this clone: Its antigen is undetermined.

Extraction of genomic DNA in unsorted samples used approximately 96 million PBMCs. Sequences were obtained from PBMCs. The rearrangement joins TRBV5-7 to TRBJ1-4, with no clear D. Being an ORF, TRBV5-7 has a function that is uncertain. The TCR sequence derives from a woman in her thirties or forties in good health. Some clones in this sample may be carry-over from other donors' samples. CDR3: CASSFRRSLMGKLFF. The CDR3 coding sequence is TGTGCCAGCAGCTTCCGACGTAGCCTGATGGGAAAACTGTTTTTT.